The sequence of this T cell receptor beta chain was determined in a study of human T cells and chemical hapten exposure. Study-wide context: Mostly female, the patients presented with alopecia areata, totalis or universalis.

Separate cDNA molecules received unique molecular identifiers, which the library attached to them. One entry per CDR3 protein, called by TCRdb with MiXCR from the RACE reads. The table lists 82,000 or so distinct CDR3 sequences, approximately 12% of them singletons. This clonotype was counted ten times or more. The CDR3 loop spans 13 amino acids. The V gene lost 5 bases and the J gene lost 5 bases, with 12 bases spanning the gap. Germline V gene data show CDR1 as SGHVS and CDR2 as FQNEAQ. As for time point: patch test 3, about 24 weeks after DPC sensitization. The treatment denotes: therapeutic diphenylcyclopropenone sensitization with weekly scalp DPC.

The chain carries TRBV7-8 and TRBJ1-1, with TRBD1 as a possible D gene (5 bases). The sample in question was whole blood, obtained in connection with sensitization to the hapten diphenylcyclopropenone (DPC). The sequence came from a woman aged 45-65 years with alopecia areata. Some clones in this sample may be carry-over from other donors' samples. This CDR3 is CASSPGMVTEAFF. The CDR3 bases are TGTGCCAGCAGCCCAGGGATGGTTACTGAAGCTTTCTTT.